This TCR beta chain was retrieved from a study of T cells after yellow fever vaccination. Background on the study: Fractions of low cell number were prepared using SMART-Seq v4 Ultra Low Input.

CDR3 size: 17 residues. Germline CDR1 and CDR2: LNHDA and SQIVND (reference sequence). Trimming stripped 5 bases from V and 6 bases from J, with 26 bases between. The authors made TCR cDNA by 5'RACE template switching, adding a universal primer site and UMIs. TCRdb re-called the 5' RACE reads through MiXCR, storing one row per CDR3 protein. This repertoire shows some 500,000 distinct CDR3 sequences, roughly 12% found once; its top ten account for more than 13%. Findings of the study overall: Clonotypes found in both CD4 and CD8 compartments made up a small share. A large majority of primary-vaccination clones showed up again after the booster (96% CD4, 75% to 90% CD8).

For this clonotype: Its target is unknown.

The sample here was PBMCs, taken on the day of the yellow fever booster vaccination. The chain couples TRBV19 to TRBJ2-7; weak D call: TRBD2 (6 bases). The clonotype comes from a man aged 30 to 45 who received the YFV17D yellow fever vaccine. This CDR3 is CASSSNPRGGGIGEQYF. The CDR3 DNA sequence: TGTGCCAGTAGTTCCAACCCCCGGGGCGGCGGGATAGGCGAGCAGTACTTC.